This T cell receptor beta chain comes out of a study of vaccination effects on CD4 cells after COVID-19. Assay used: immunoSEQ multiplex PCR; TCRdb lists only in-frame clones, some missing. Seen here are around 70,000 clones, 70% to 80% observed once, and the top ten hold roughly 2%. The J segment lost 5 bases and the V segment lost 4 bases, leaving 9 bases of the junction unmatched. This CDR3 is built from 15 residues. CDR1 and CDR2 from the germline V gene are SGHRS and YFSETQ. At the end of about 10 days of culture, CD4+ T cells were isolated. Turning to this clone: The antigen remains unidentified.

This material consisted of CD4+ T cells from PBMCs cultured without peptide, taken before COVID-19 vaccination. The chain is built from TRBV5-1 and TRBJ2-3; 8 nucleotides align to TRBD2. The TCR comes from a human donor who received a COVID-19 vaccine. The CDR3 sequence is CASSLAAGAKDTQYF. The CDR3 DNA reads as TGCGCCAGCAGCCTTGCAGCGGGGGCGAAAGATACGCAGTATTTT.